This T cell receptor beta chain was sequenced in a study of blood T cell repertoires in COVID-19. Whole-study context: The cDNA or gDNA used as material had been derived from T cells, B-cell-depleted T cells, or PBMCs.

The protocol was immunoSEQ multiplex PCR, while the TCRdb copy is restricted to in-frame clones and leaves out a portion. Among 200,000 to 300,000 clones listed, approximately 81% were seen once. The CDR3 runs 16 residues. J was trimmed by 7 bases and V by 0 bases; bases with no gene match: 10. Looked up from germline, CDR1 is SGHRS and CDR2 is YFSETQ. The origin of this receptor is a man aged 55 to 69 with acute or convalescent COVID-19. The V gene is TRBV5-1, the J gene TRBJ2-7, with 10 bases identical to TRBD2. Sequenced: peripheral blood. CDR3 protein: CASSLVLAGANGEQYF. CDR3 sequence (DNA): TGCGCCAGCAGCTTGGTCCTAGCGGGAGCTAACGGTGAGCAGTACTTC.